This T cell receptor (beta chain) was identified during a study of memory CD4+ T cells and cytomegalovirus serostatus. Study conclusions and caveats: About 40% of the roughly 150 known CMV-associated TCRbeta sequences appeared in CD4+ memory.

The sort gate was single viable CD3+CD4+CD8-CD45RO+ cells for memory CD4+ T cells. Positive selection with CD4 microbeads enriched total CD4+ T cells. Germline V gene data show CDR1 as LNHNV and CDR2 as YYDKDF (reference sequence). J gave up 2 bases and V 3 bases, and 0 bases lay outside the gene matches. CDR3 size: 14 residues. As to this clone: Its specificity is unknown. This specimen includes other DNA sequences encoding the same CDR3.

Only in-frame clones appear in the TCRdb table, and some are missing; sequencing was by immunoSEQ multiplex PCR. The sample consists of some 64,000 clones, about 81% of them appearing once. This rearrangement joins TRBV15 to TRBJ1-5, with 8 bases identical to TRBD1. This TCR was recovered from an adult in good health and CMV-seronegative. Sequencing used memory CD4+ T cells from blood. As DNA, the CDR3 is TGTGCCACCAGCAGGACAGGGGGCAATCAGCCCCAGCATTTT. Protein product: CATSRTGGNQPQHF.